The 6 T cell receptor beta chains below all came from one sample that was sequenced in a study of T cell responses to AZD1222 COVID-19 vaccine. Sequencing used immunoSEQ multiplex PCR; TCRdb keeps in-frame clones, though not all of them. Its listing shows some 150,000 clones. Sequenced material: peripheral blood. The receptors here all came from an adult in good health.

V is TRBV6-5 and J is TRBJ1-5; tentatively, D is TRBD1 (5 bases). V was clipped by 11 bases and J by 1 base, with 15 bases between them. Germline V gene sequence: CDR1 MNHEY, CDR2 SVGAGI. The CDR3 covers 14 residues. CDR3 sequence (DNA): TGTGCCTCCGGGGACTGGGCCAGCAATCAGCCCCAGCATTTT. Its translation: CASGDWASNQPQHF.

The chain is built from TRBV2 and TRBJ2-5; tentatively, D is TRBD1 or TRBD2 (6 bases each). The germline V gene has CDR1 SNHLY and CDR2 FYNNEI. CDR3 length: 16 amino acids. V lost 6 bases, J lost 2 bases, and 19 bases lay in between. The CDR3 reads CASSGGFGGPQETQYF. Written as DNA, the CDR3 is TGTGCCAGCAGCGGGGGCTTTGGGGGCCCTCAAGAGACCCAGTACTTC.

The rearrangement uses TRBV11-2 and TRBJ1-4, with D maybe TRBD1 (6 bases). The V gene's germline CDR1 is SGHAT and CDR2 FQNNGV. V was clipped by 7 bases and J by 0 bases, with 15 bases between them. The CDR3 loop spans 16 amino acids. The DNA for the CDR3 is TGTGCCAGCACCCATCAACAGGGTACAACTAATGAAAAACTGTTTTTT. This encodes CASTHQQGTTNEKLFF. The whole variable domain, filled in from reference TRBV11-2 and TRBJ1-4, reads EAGVAQSPRYKIIEKRQSVAFWCNPISGHATLYWYQQILGQGPKLLIQFQNNGVVDDSQLPKDRFSAERLKGVDSTLKIQPAKLEDSAVYLCASTHQQGTTNEKLFFGSGTQLSVL.

The rearrangement uses TRBV9 and TRBJ2-5, with a possible D match to TRBD1 (5 bases). Trimming removed 3 bases from V and 0 bases from J, with 15 bases in between. This CDR3 is built from 16 residues. Germline CDR1 reads SGDLS; CDR2 reads YYNGEE. Here the CDR3 reads CASSGGNPGYQETQYF. In nucleotides, the CDR3 is TGTGCCAGCAGCGGAGGAAACCCAGGGTACCAAGAGACCCAGTACTTC.

The chain couples TRBV5-1 to TRBJ1-1, with D tentatively TRBD1 (5 bases). CDR1 and CDR2 (germline): SGHRS, YFSETQ. The CDR3 covers 15 residues. Trimming removed 1 base from V and 2 bases from J, with 12 bases in between. CDR3 sequence (DNA): TGCGCCAGCAGCTTGCCCTCAAGGGGTAACACTGAAGCTTTCTTT. It specifies CASSLPSRGNTEAFF. The full variable domain, its missing parts supplied by reference TRBV5-1 and TRBJ1-1, is KAGVTQTPRYLIKTRGQQVTLSCSPISGHRSVSWYQQTPGQGLQFLFEYFSETQRNKGNFPGRFSGRQFSNSRSEMNVSTLELGDSALYLCASSLPSRGNTEAFFGQGTRLTVV.

The chain links TRBV2 to TRBJ1-2, with a possible D match to TRBD1 (6 bases). From germline, CDR1 is SNHLY and CDR2 FYNNEI. Trimming shortened V by 7 bases and J by 4 bases, and 10 bases separated the two germline ends. There are 12 residues in the CDR3. The CDR3, as DNA: TGTGCCAGCACTGGACAGATCTATGGCTACACCTTC. This encodes CASTGQIYGYTF.